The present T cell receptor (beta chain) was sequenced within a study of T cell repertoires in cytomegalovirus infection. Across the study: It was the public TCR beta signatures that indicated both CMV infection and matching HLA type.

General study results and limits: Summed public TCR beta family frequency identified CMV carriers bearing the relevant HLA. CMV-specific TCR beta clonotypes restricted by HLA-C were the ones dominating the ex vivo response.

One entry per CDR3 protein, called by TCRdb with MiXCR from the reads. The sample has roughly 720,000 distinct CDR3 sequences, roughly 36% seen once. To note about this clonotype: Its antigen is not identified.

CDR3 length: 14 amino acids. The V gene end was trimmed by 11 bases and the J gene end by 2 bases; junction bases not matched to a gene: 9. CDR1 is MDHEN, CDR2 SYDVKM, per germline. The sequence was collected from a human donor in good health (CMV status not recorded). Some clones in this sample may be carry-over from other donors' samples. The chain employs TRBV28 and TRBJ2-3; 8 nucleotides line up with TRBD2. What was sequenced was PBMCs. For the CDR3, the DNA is TGTGCCGCACTAGCGGAGGGGATCACAGATACGCAGTATTTT. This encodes CAALAEGITDTQYF.